The next 10 T cell receptor beta chains were all read from a single sample in a study of response to subunit inactivated influenza vaccine. In TCRdb, the RT-PCR reads were re-called with MiXCR into one record per CDR3 protein. The sample records roughly 500,000 distinct CDR3 sequences, roughly 23% being singletons. This sample was shared with a second study, whose subject was T cells expressing NK-cell markers. That investigation notes: The authors made TCR beta cDNA libraries by 5'RACE template switching. This switching added a universal primer site and UMIs.

The sequencing used CD4+ T cells sorted from PBMCs, collected 12 days after vaccination. Every receptor here comes from a man aged 45-65 years who received an inactivated influenza vaccine.

The chain is built from TRBV2 and TRBJ2-3, with D uncertain. Germline assignment: CDR1 SNHLY and CDR2 FYNNEI. Trimming stripped 6 bases from V and 4 bases from J, with 11 bases between. The CDR3 spans 13 residues. CDR3 nucleotide sequence: TGTGCCAGCAGCGACGGGTTCTCAGATACGCAGTATTTT. It translates to CASSDGFSDTQYF.

This clonotype was detected only a few times. The genes are TRBV11-1 and TRBJ2-1, with a tentative D call TRBD1 (5 bases). CDR3 size: 13 residues. From germline, CDR1 is SGHAT and CDR2 FQDESV (reference sequence). V was trimmed by 4 bases and J by 9 bases, leaving 13 bases between them. The CDR3 sequence: CASSSGYGGEQFF. The CDR3 DNA follows: TGTGCCAGCAGCTCAGGGTATGGTGGTGAGCAGTTCTTC.

The chain links TRBV29-1 to TRBJ1-5; weak D call: TRBD1 (6 bases). The CDR3 is made up of 14 amino acids. V dropped 4 bases and J dropped 4 bases, with 14 bases sitting between them. Germline CDR1 reads SQVTM; CDR2 reads ANQGSEA. CDR3 sequence: CSVGGGSPNQPQHF. For the CDR3, the DNA is TGCAGCGTTGGGGGGGGCTCGCCTAATCAGCCCCAGCATTTT. The whole variable domain, remainder taken from reference TRBV29-1 and TRBJ1-5, is SAVISQKPSRDICQRGTSLTIQCQVDSQVTMMFWYRQQPGQSLTLIATANQGSEATYESGFVIDKFPISRPNLTFSTLTVSNMSPEDSSIYLCSVGGGSPNQPQHFGDGTRLSIL.

This clonotype has more than one count but fewer than ten. The rearrangement joins TRBV10-3 to TRBJ2-7, with 12 bases identical to TRBD2. V shed 3 bases and J 7 bases; nucleotides not matched to a gene: 7. The CDR3 loop spans 15 amino acids. The germline V gene has CDR1 ENHRY and CDR2 SYGVKD. CDR3 sequence reads: CAISDSLAGGVEQYF. The CDR3 nucleotides read TGTGCCATCAGTGATTCACTAGCGGGGGGTGTAGAGCAGTACTTC.

The rearrangement uses TRBV29-1 and TRBJ2-7; TRBD1 aligns across 7 bases. Trimming took 5 bases from V and 0 from J; bases not matched to a gene: 7. From germline, CDR1 is SQVTM and CDR2 ANQGSEA. This CDR3 region has 14 residues. The CDR3 loop is CSVRSGGRSYEQYF. CDR3 nucleotide sequence: TGCAGCGTTCGCTCAGGGGGTCGCTCCTACGAGCAGTACTTC.

The chain carries TRBV6-2 or TRBV6-3 and TRBJ1-1, with 7 positions matching TRBD1. There are 13 residues in the CDR3. V shed 6 bases, J shed 4 bases, and the junction held 5 bases outside the gene matches. CDR1 is MNHEY, CDR2 SVGEGT, per germline. DNA for the CDR3: TGTGCCAGCAGCAAACCAGGGGGCACTGAAGCTTTCTTT. Translating it yields CASSKPGGTEAFF.

The chain couples TRBV6-1 to TRBJ2-2, with TRBD2 matching over 7 bases. There are 15 residues in the CDR3. The trim removed 6 bases at V and 4 bases at J, leaving 8 bases unmatched. CDR1 MNHNS and CDR2 SASEGT come from the germline V gene. CDR3 in DNA: TGTGCCAGCAGCGATGGGGGGAGGGGCACCGGGGAGCTGTTTTTT. It is translated as CASSDGGRGTGELFF.

This clonotype occurred many times. The genes are TRBV6-5 and TRBJ1-2; no definite D call. V lost 2 bases and J lost 0, with 4 bases in between. The CDR3 totals 13 residues. Germline V gene lookup returns CDR1 MNHEY and CDR2 SVGAGI. The CDR3 sequence is CASSYRANYGYTF. The CDR3 DNA follows: TGTGCCAGCAGTTACAGGGCTAACTATGGCTACACCTTC.

This chain uses TRBV9 with TRBJ2-1; D is ambiguous. This CDR3 region has 16 residues. V was clipped by 0 bases and J by 0 bases, with 10 bases between them. Germline CDR1 and CDR2: SGDLS and YYNGEE. DNA for the CDR3: TGTGCCAGCAGCGTAGAGCCTCCGGGCTCCTACAATGAGCAGTTCTTC. Amino acid sequence: CASSVEPPGSYNEQFF.

The V gene is TRBV25-1, the J gene TRBJ2-7; D not certain. Trimming took off 10 bases at V and 6 bases at J, with 19 bases between the two ends. The V gene's germline CDR1 is MGHDK and CDR2 SYGVNS. The CDR3 extends over 13 amino acids. The CDR3, as DNA: TGTGCCATGGGCTCCGGGCTCCTCTGCGAGCAGTACTTC. Protein: CAMGSGLLCEQYF.